One and the same sample provided the 10 T cell receptor beta chains below, sequenced in a study of blood T cell repertoires in COVID-19. Some clones are missing from TCRdb's copy, which holds only in-frame ones; the method was immunoSEQ multiplex PCR. The table records about 260,000 clones, about 88% of them present only once. Sequencing was done on a sample of peripheral blood. These receptors originate from a woman aged 55-75 years with COVID-19, enrolled during active disease.

V and J are TRBV18 and TRBJ1-2; 9 bases match TRBD1. Germline V gives CDR1 KGHSH, CDR2 LQKENI. There are 15 residues in the CDR3. Trimming removed 4 bases from V and 7 bases from J; junction bases left unmatched: 10. This chain's CDR3 is CASSLSPGQGGGYTF. The DNA for the CDR3 is TGTGCCAGCTCACTCAGCCCGGGACAGGGTGGTGGCTACACCTTC.

The chain has TRBV10-3 and TRBJ2-1; 7 positions match TRBD2. Germline V gene sequence: CDR1 ENHRY, CDR2 SYGVKD. The ends lost 4 bases at V and 3 bases at J; junction bases unmatched: 6. The CDR3 contains 15 residues. CDR3 bases: TGTGCCATCAGTGCCGGGACTACCAACTACAATGAGCAGTTCTTC. Its protein is CAISAGTTNYNEQFF.

This clone has a count of ten or more. The CDR3 protein is CASRKGDQPQHF. The CDR3, as DNA: TGTGCCAGCAGAAAGGGGGATCAGCCCCAGCATTTT. The V gene is TRBV6-5, the J gene TRBJ1-5, with a tentative D call TRBD1 (6 bases). Germline lookup yields CDR1 MNHEY and CDR2 SVGAGI. Trimming removed 6 bases from V and 5 bases from J, with 8 bases in between. The CDR3 length is 12 residues.

The V and J genes are TRBV6-5 and TRBJ1-1; D gene ambiguous. The CDR3 has 14 residues. The germline CDR1 and CDR2 sequences are MNHEY and SVGAGI. The germline V and J ends were trimmed by 6 bases and 1 base, with 12 bases remaining between them. The CDR3 bases are TGTGCCAGCAGCCTAAGCGGTTCGAACACTGAAGCTTTCTTT. Residues: CASSLSGSNTEAFF.

This rearrangement joins TRBV15 to TRBJ2-5, with 10 bases that match TRBD2. The CDR3 is 15 residues long. The V segment lost 1 base and the J segment 3 bases; nucleotides outside the gene matches: 2. CDR1 and CDR2 (germline): LNHNV, YYDKDF (reference sequence). CDR3 coding DNA: TGTGCCACCAGCAGAGGGCTAGCGGGAGAAGAGACCCAGTACTTC. Amino acids: CATSRGLAGEETQYF. The full variable domain, its missing parts supplied by reference TRBV15 and TRBJ2-5, is DAMVIQNPRYQVTQFGKPVTLSCSQTLNHNVMYWYQQKSSQAPKLLFHYYDKDFNNEADTPDNFQSRRPNTSFCFLDIRSPGLGDTAMYLCATSRGLAGEETQYFGPGTRLLVL.

The chain has TRBV9 and TRBJ2-1; 7 bases map to TRBD2. Germline CDR1 is SGDLS and CDR2 is YYNGEE. The ends lost 0 bases at V and 5 bases at J; junction bases unmatched: 14. The CDR3 covers 18 residues. The CDR3 loop reads CASSVEGPHRLADNEQFF. In DNA form, the CDR3 reads TGTGCCAGCAGCGTAGAGGGCCCTCATAGGCTAGCGGACAATGAGCAGTTCTTC.

The chain is built from TRBV19 and TRBJ1-1, with TRBD1 matching 7 bases. The ends lost 8 bases at V and 0 bases at J; junction bases unmatched: 3. This CDR3 contains 13 residues. Germline values: CDR1 LNHDA, CDR2 SQIVND (reference sequence). This CDR3 is CASETGVNTEAFF. Written as DNA, the CDR3 is TGTGCCAGTGAAACAGGGGTGAACACTGAAGCTTTCTTT.

The chain recombines TRBV28 with TRBJ2-1; a possible D gene is TRBD1 (5 bases). This CDR3 spans 14 amino acids. Trimming left V 8 bases short and J 6 bases short, with 17 bases between. Germline-derived CDR1 and CDR2 are MDHEN and SYDVKM. CDR3 residues: CASLGARPSNEQFF. For the CDR3, the DNA is TGTGCCAGCTTAGGGGCTCGACCCTCCAATGAGCAGTTCTTC.

This chain joins TRBV25-1 and TRBJ2-5, with D possibly TRBD2 on 5 matching bases. Between the trimmed V and J ends, which lost 6 bases and 7 bases, there was a span of 15 bases. The CDR3 sequence is 13 residues long. Germline V gives CDR1 MGHDK, CDR2 SYGVNS. This CDR3 reads CASSRVDSGTQYF. The CDR3 nucleotides read TGTGCCAGCAGCCGGGTGGACTCAGGGACCCAGTACTTC. Drawing the rest from reference TRBV25-1 and TRBJ2-5, the complete variable domain is EADIYQTPRYLVIGTGKKITLECSQTMGHDKMYWYQQDPGMELHLIHYSYGVNSTEKGDLSSESTVSRIRTEHFPLTLESARPSHTSQYLCASSRVDSGTQYFGPGTRLLVL.

The rearrangement uses TRBV10-1 and TRBJ1-6; D might be TRBD1 (5 bases). CDR3 length equals 13 residues. V was cut by 3 bases and J by 12 bases, with 12 bases left in between. The germline V gene encodes CDR1 WNHNN and CDR2 SYGVQD (reference sequence). Here the CDR3 DNA reads TGCGCCAGCAGTGATGGGGCGGACCTACCCCTCCACTTT. This codes for CASSDGADLPLHF.